These 13 T cell receptor beta chains were all obtained from the same sample, sequenced in a study of T cell clones after liver transplantation. Assay used: immunoSEQ multiplex PCR; TCRdb lists only in-frame clones, some missing. The sample includes 68,000 or so clones, almost 95% of them seen just once. Specimen: CD4+ T cells from blood, collected approximately 25 months after liver transplant. The source is a human patient who received a liver transplant. Some T cells may originate from the graft donor.

The CDR3 spells CASSKLGRWETQYF. DNA for the CDR3: TGTGCCAGTAGCAAGCTAGGTCGGTGGGAGACCCAGTACTTC. The chain carries TRBV19 and TRBJ2-5; no reliable D call. Germline CDR1 LNHDA, CDR2 SQIVND (reference sequence). Deletions cut 6 bases from V and 5 bases from J, with 16 bases between. The length of the CDR3 is 14 residues.

The CDR3 sequence is CASSQNGGSYEQYF. The CDR3 nucleotides read TGTGCCAGCAGTCAAAACGGGGGATCCTACGAGCAGTACTTC. The chain links TRBV7-6 to TRBJ2-7, with TRBD2 as a possible D gene (6 bases). Germline V gives CDR1 SGHVS, CDR2 FNYEAQ. Trimming pared 6 bases from V and 1 base from J, leaving 13 bases between. The CDR3 consists of 14 residues.

The chain is built from TRBV28 and TRBJ2-7, with TRBD2 matching over 10 bases. V lost 2 bases to trimming and J lost 6 bases; unmatched junction nucleotides: 1. Germline lookup yields CDR1 MDHEN and CDR2 SYDVKM. The CDR3 consists of 13 residues. This chain's CDR3 is CASSLPSGSEQYF. The DNA for the CDR3 is TGTGCCAGCAGTTTACCTAGCGGGAGCGAGCAGTACTTC.

The rearrangement joins TRBV29-1 to TRBJ2-1; possibly TRBD1 for D (7 bases). Trimming shortened V by 6 bases and J by 7 bases, and 16 bases separated the two germline ends. The germline V gene has CDR1 SQVTM and CDR2 ANQGSEA. The CDR3 runs 13 residues. The CDR3 region has the DNA TGCAGCGTGGATGAGGCAGGGGGGAATGAGCAGTTCTTC. Encoded protein: CSVDEAGGNEQFF.

The chain recombines TRBV19 with TRBJ2-1; unclear D gene. This CDR3 comprises 13 residues. The ends were cut back, 6 bases at V and 2 bases at J, with 8 bases in the middle. Germline CDR1 LNHDA, CDR2 SQIVND (reference sequence). CDR3 residues: CASSLRPYNEQFF. DNA of the CDR3: TGTGCCAGTAGCCTGAGGCCCTACAATGAGCAGTTCTTC.

The chain recombines TRBV4-3 with TRBJ1-2; D is undetermined. Germline V gene sequence: CDR1 LGHNA, CDR2 YSLEER. The CDR3 runs 13 residues. V lost 0 bases and J 5 bases, leaving 7 bases between the germline ends. The CDR3 here is CASSQDGRYGYTF. As DNA, the CDR3 is TGCGCCAGCAGCCAAGACGGGCGATATGGCTACACCTTC.

The J gene is TRBJ2-5, the V gene TRBV6-5, with TRBD2 matching over 11 bases. The J call may not be correct, given that the DNA end is closer to TRBJ2-7. The CDR3 has 14 residues. Germline CDR1 is MNHEY and CDR2 is SVGAGI. The CDR3 region is CASSDSGRGYEQYF. The DNA for the CDR3 is TGTGCCAGCAGTGATAGCGGGAGGGGCTACGAGCAGTACTTC.

The chain couples TRBV5-1 to TRBJ1-3; no clear D. The CDR3 contains 15 residues. V lost 1 base, J lost 3 bases, and 11 bases lay in between. Germline lookup yields CDR1 SGHRS and CDR2 YFSETQ. This chain's CDR3 is CASSLLGISGNTIYF. The CDR3 region has the DNA TGCGCCAGCAGCTTGCTTGGGATAAGTGGAAACACCATATATTTT.

V usage is TRBV7-9 and J usage is TRBJ1-4; 7 nucleotides line up with TRBD1. Losses at the gene ends were 5 bases for V and 5 bases for J; bases not matched to a gene: 5. Germline values: CDR1 SEHNR, CDR2 FQNEAQ (reference sequence). CDR3 size: 14 residues. CDR3 nucleotide sequence: TGTGCCAGCAGCCAAGGGGGCGGAAATGAAAAACTGTTTTTT. Its protein is CASSQGGGNEKLFF.

The chain has TRBV19 and TRBJ2-1; 7 bases are a match to TRBD2. The CDR3 sequence is 15 residues long. Per the germline V gene, CDR1 is LNHDA and CDR2 is SQIVND (reference sequence). Trimming at V came to 6 bases and at J to 8 bases, leaving 13 bases not matched to a gene. The CDR3 coding sequence is TGTGCCAGTAGGAACACCGGGAGGATCGGCGATGAGCAGTTCTTC. Its protein is CASRNTGRIGDEQFF.

The chain is built from TRBV9 and TRBJ2-2; D gene uncertain. V was pared by 0 bases and J by 4 bases, with 13 bases between. The CDR3 is made up of 16 amino acids. Germline V gene sequence: CDR1 SGDLS, CDR2 YYNGEE. CDR3 sequence: CASSVVASSFTGELFF. The CDR3 bases are TGTGCCAGCAGCGTAGTCGCGTCCTCATTCACCGGGGAGCTGTTTTTT. The complete variable domain, with remaining parts taken from reference TRBV9 and TRBJ2-2, reads DSGVTQTPKHLITATGQRVTLRCSPRSGDLSVYWYQQSLDQGLQFLIQYYNGEERAKGNILERFSAQQFPDLHSELNLSSLELGDSALYFCASSVVASSFTGELFFGEGSRLTVL.

This clone was counted a few times. The chain employs TRBV2 and TRBJ2-7, with TRBD1 identical over 12 bases. Germline-derived CDR1 and CDR2 are SNHLY and FYNNEI. The V gene end was trimmed by 8 bases and the J gene end by 2 bases; junction bases not matched to a gene: 4. The CDR3 runs 14 residues. CDR3 region: CASVRDRGPYEQYF. The CDR3 DNA sequence: TGTGCCAGCGTCAGGGACAGGGGGCCCTACGAGCAGTACTTC.

The chain uses TRBV28 and TRBJ2-1, with no clear D. The CDR3 is made up of 12 amino acids. Germline lookup yields CDR1 MDHEN and CDR2 SYDVKM. Trimming took off 2 bases at V and 8 bases at J, with 7 bases between the two ends. This CDR3 is CASSLRRDEQFF. The CDR3 DNA reads as TGTGCCAGCAGTTTACGCCGGGATGAGCAGTTCTTC.